These T cell receptor beta chains were read from a single sample in a study of blood T cell repertoires in COVID-19. Produced via immunoSEQ multiplex PCR; TCRdb's table is partial and in-frame only. Of 50,000 to 55,000 clones detected, around 87% appear once; the ten largest clones hold 3.5% to 4.5%. Sequenced material: peripheral blood. These receptors were obtained from a man aged 45 to 65 with acute or convalescent COVID-19. The CDR3 runs from the conserved cysteine through the conserved F or W. A D gene is named only where the DNA matches it firmly. Size tells how often a clone was seen (once, few, many) or the class of an expanded clone, and some rows leave it out.

V	D	J	size	DNA	CDR3
TRBV6-6	-	TRBJ1-1	-	TGTGCCAGCAGTTACGCGGGACCGCTGAACACTGAAGCTTTCTTT	CASSYAGPLNTEAFF
TRBV9	-	TRBJ2-2	-	TGTGCCAGCAGCGTTAACTGGGCAGGGGACCGTTTGGAGCTGTTTTTT	CASSVNWAGDRLELFF
TRBV5-1	-	TRBJ2-3	-	TGCGCCAGCAGCTTGGACACCGCGGGGGATACGCAGTATTTT	CASSLDTAGDTQYF
TRBV28	TRBD1	TRBJ2-3	-	TGTGCCAGCAGTTTGTGGGGGACAGCGATAACAGATACGCAGTATTTT	CASSLWGTAITDTQYF
TRBV29-1	TRBD1	TRBJ1-2	-	TGCAGCGTTACAGGACAGGCCAGTATTAACTATGGCTACACCTTC	CSVTGQASINYGYTF
TRBV6-6	-	TRBJ2-1	-	TGTGCCAGCAGTTACTCCCGGAGCCGGAACAATGAGCAGTTCTTC	CASSYSRSRNNEQFF
TRBV19	-	TRBJ2-3	-	TGTGCCAGTAGGGCAAGGGGTTTCACAGATACGCAGTATTTT	CASRARGFTDTQYF
TRBV7-3	TRBD2	TRBJ2-3	few	TGTGCCAGCAGCCCGGGACTAGCCCGCGCAGATACGCAGTATTTT	CASSPGLARADTQYF
TRBV10-3	TRBD1	TRBJ2-7	-	TGTGCCATCAGTGAGGACAGGGTCGATTCCGAGCAGTACTTC	CAISEDRVDSEQYF
TRBV5-1	TRBD2	TRBJ2-5	-	TGCGCCAGCAGCTTGTTCCTAGCGGGCCTCCAAGAGACCCAGTACTTC	CASSLFLAGLQETQYF
TRBV13	TRBD1	TRBJ2-7	-	TGTGCCAGCAGCTCTGCACAGGGGGGTTACGAGCAGTACTTC	CASSSAQGGYEQYF
TRBV19	TRBD1	TRBJ1-2	-	TGTGCCAGTAGTCCCGGGACAGGGGGTATGGCTGGCTACACCTTC	CASSPGTGGMAGYTF
TRBV19	TRBD1	TRBJ1-1	-	TGTGCCAGTAGTCCAATTGACAGGGGCAACACTGAAGCTTTCTTT	CASSPIDRGNTEAFF
TRBV19	TRBD1	TRBJ1-2	-	TGTGCCAGCCGAAGGAGTGGACAGGGGGTGGATGGCTACACCTTC	CASRRSGQGVDGYTF
TRBV5-4	TRBD1	TRBJ2-5	-	TGTGCCAGCAGCTTGGTCTCAGGGGGCCGGGAGACCCAGTACTTC	CASSLVSGGRETQYF
TRBV11-2	-	TRBJ1-1	-	TGTGCCAGCAGCTCAAACCGGGACACTGAAGCTTTCTTT	CASSSNRDTEAFF
TRBV18	TRBD2	TRBJ2-7	-	TGTGCCAGCTCACCTACCACACTAGCGGGCCTCCACGAGCAGTACTTC	CASSPTTLAGLHEQYF
TRBV6-5	-	TRBJ2-5	-	TGTGCCAGCAGTTACGCCCAGGGGAGTAGGGAGTACTTC	CASSYAQGSREYF
TRBV7-3	TRBD1	TRBJ2-6	once	TGTGCCAGCAGCTTGACAGGGTATGGGGCCAACGTCCTGACTTTC	CASSLTGYGANVLTF
TRBV2	-	TRBJ1-2	-	TGTGCCAGCGGGGGGACTGACCTCTATGGCTACACCTTC	CASGGTDLYGYTF
TRBV5-1	TRBD2	TRBJ2-3	-	TGCGCCAGCAGGTCTAGCGGGAACACAGATACGCAGTATTTT	CASRSSGNTDTQYF
TRBV12-3/TRBV12-4	-	TRBJ2-7	-	TGTGCCAGCAGTCCACAGGGCTACGAGCAGTACTTC	CASSPQGYEQYF
TRBV19	-	TRBJ2-4	-	TGTGCCAGTAGCCCTAAGGTGAGGGACTTAGGCAAAAACATTCAGTACTTC	CASSPKVRDLGKNIQYF
TRBV10-1	TRBD1	TRBJ2-5	-	TGCGCCAGCAGACCCGGGACAGGCGCCGAGACCCAGTACTTC	CASRPGTGAETQYF
TRBV2	-	TRBJ1-1	-	TGTGCCAGCAGTGCCCGGGGGGGAGCTGGTGGAGCTTTCTTT	CASSARGGAGGAFF
TRBV30	-	TRBJ1-6	few	TGTGCCTGGAGTGTGGGTTCAGGGGATAATTCACCCCTCCACTTT	CAWSVGSGDNSPLHF